The clone carrying this T cell receptor (beta chain) was seen a single time. As yet, its antigen is unknown. This entry comes from a study of brain T cells in children with intractable seizures. Study-level findings and limits: Absence of clones before surgery may stem from lower sequencing depth. Only CDR3 sequence similarity suggested viral specificity, without known HCMV serostatus.

The repertoire was sequenced with immunoSEQ multiplex PCR; TCRdb's copy has only in-frame clones and lacks some. The data show hundreds of thousands of clones, approximately 93% seen once. Time point here: blood from clinic visit 5 months post-surgery; TSC patient then seizure free. The CDR3 covers 11 residues. This receptor was identified in a boy less than two years old with tuberous sclerosis and intractable seizures. This rearrangement joins TRBV21-1 to TRBJ2-7. TRBV21-1 is deemed a pseudogene. The sequencing used peripheral blood, collected 4 to 5 months after surgery. CDR3 sequence: CASSKSYEQYF. CDR3 DNA sequence: TGTGCCAGCAGCAAATCCTACGAGCAGTACTTC.